This T cell receptor (beta chain) was sequenced during a study of blood T cell repertoires in COVID-19. The overall study: The study drew acute and convalescent COVID-19 samples from the United States, Italy and Spain. Nucleic acid was either cDNA or gDNA, and it came from T cells, B-cell-depleted T cells, or PBMCs.

V shed 4 bases, J shed 5 bases, and the junction held 8 bases outside the gene matches. This CDR3 contains 14 residues. Germline CDR1 is SGHKS and CDR2 is YYEKEE (reference sequence). TCRdb's table, derived via immunoSEQ multiplex PCR, lists solely in-frame clones and lacks some. The sample has 110,000 to 150,000 clones; around 90% are singletons. The sequenced sample was peripheral blood. This TCR derives from a woman in her 50s with acute or convalescent COVID-19. The chain has TRBV5-5 and TRBJ2-7, with TRBD2 identical over 8 bases. CDR3 sequence (DNA): TGTGCCAGCAGCACCGGGACTAGTCTCAACGAGCAGTACTTC. It encodes CASSTGTSLNEQYF.